The 11 T cell receptor beta chains below were found in one sample sequenced in a study of blood T cells in healthy people across ages. A J-beta primer mix and a sample-barcoded 5' primer were used in a second PCR of about 7 to 12 cycles. MiXCR, run by TCRdb on the 5' RACE reads, gives a single entry per CDR3 protein. The table lists approximately 1.5 million distinct CDR3 sequences, 40% to 45% of them singletons. Input material: blood. Source of these receptors: a woman in her late teens or twenties in good health.

To note about this clonotype: Germline and junction disagree at one end, which may indicate a read error. The J gene is TRBJ2-1, the V gene TRBV5-1; TRBD2 might be the D (5 bases). This CDR3 comprises 15 residues. In germline, CDR1 is SGHRS, CDR2 YFSETQ. The CDR3 nucleotides are TGCACCAGCAGCTTGGCGGTCGGGGCCTACAATGAGCAGTTCTTC. It codes for CTSSLAVGAYNEQFF.

This rearrangement joins TRBV4-3 to TRBJ1-1; no clear D gene. The germline V and J ends were trimmed by 1 base and 4 bases, with 7 bases remaining between them. This CDR3 region has 13 residues. Per germline, CDR1 LGHNA and CDR2 YSLEER. CDR3: CASSQARGTEAFF. In nucleotides, the CDR3 is TGCGCCAGCAGCCAAGCCAGAGGCACTGAAGCTTTCTTT.

This clonotype was seen a few times. V is TRBV18 and J is TRBJ1-6; tentatively, D is TRBD1 (6 bases). The germline V and J ends were trimmed by 2 bases and 10 bases, with 9 bases remaining between them. The CDR3 totals 13 residues. Germline CDR1 reads KGHSH; CDR2 reads LQKENI. The CDR3 here is CASSPNRDSPLHF. CDR3 in DNA: TGTGCCAGCTCACCAAACAGGGACTCACCCCTCCACTTT.

DNA of the CDR3: TGCGCCAGTAGGGACTGGACAGATACGCAGTATTTT. Its translation: CASRDWTDTQYF. The chain links TRBV5-1 to TRBJ2-3; tentatively, D is TRBD2 (6 bases). V was pared by 8 bases and J by 3 bases, with 10 bases between. The CDR3 is made up of 12 amino acids. Germline V lookup: CDR1 SGHRS, CDR2 YFSETQ.

The chain combines TRBV30 with TRBJ2-3, with D unclear. The CDR3 has 12 residues. Germline V CDR1 and CDR2: GTSNPN, SVGIG (reference sequence). The germline V and J ends were trimmed by 5 bases and 1 base, with 7 bases remaining between them. CDR3 protein: CAWLSGTDTQYF. For the CDR3, the DNA is TGTGCCTGGTTGTCAGGCACAGATACGCAGTATTTT.

The chain couples TRBV6-5 to TRBJ2-2; perhaps TRBD1 as D (6 bases). CDR3 size: 14 residues. V was pared by 6 bases and J by 1 base, with 9 bases between. CDR1 is MNHEY, CDR2 SVGAGI, per germline. CDR3 in amino acids: CASRTTGNTGELFF. The CDR3 DNA is TGTGCCAGCAGAACGACAGGGAACACCGGGGAGCTGTTTTTT.

V gene TRBV20-1 combines with J gene TRBJ1-5; D unresolved. The V gene lost 7 bases and the J gene lost 4 bases, with 11 bases spanning the gap. The CDR3 sequence is 12 residues long. Germline CDR1 is DFQATT and CDR2 is SNEGSKA (reference sequence). The CDR3 DNA follows: TGCAGTGTTAAGACGGGGAATCAGCCCCAGCATTTT. Translated: CSVKTGNQPQHF.

This chain links TRBV6-6 with TRBJ1-2; no clear D. Looked up from germline, CDR1 is MNHNY and CDR2 is SVGAGI (reference sequence). Trimming removed 7 bases from V and 1 base from J, with 10 bases in between. The CDR3 covers 13 residues. The CDR3 protein is CASIPSDNYGYTF. Written as DNA, the CDR3 is TGTGCCAGCATCCCTTCAGATAACTATGGCTACACCTTC.

The rearrangement links TRBV24-1 to TRBJ2-7, with 8 bases matching TRBD2. The CDR3 length is 15 residues. Germline CDR1 is KGHDR and CDR2 is SFDVKD. The V and J ends lost 6 bases and 7 bases, in that order; junction bases with no gene match: 13. In DNA form, the CDR3 reads TGTGCCACCAGTCGCCCCGGGACTAGTAACAATGAGCAGTACTTC. It translates to CATSRPGTSNNEQYF.

This clonotype has only a few counts. V and J are TRBV7-9 and TRBJ2-3, with D maybe TRBD1 (5 bases). Trimming took 2 bases from V and 10 from J, leaving 10 bases between them. The CDR3 runs 12 residues. CDR1 is SEHNR and CDR2 is FQNEAQ in the germline V gene (reference sequence). The CDR3 region is CASSLSRGAQYF. As DNA, the CDR3 is TGTGCCAGCAGCTTATCTAGGGGCGCGCAGTATTTT.

The table lists this clonotype with a count of one. This chain links TRBV2 with TRBJ2-7; TRBD2 agrees at 14 bases. This CDR3 spans 15 amino acids. Trimming at V came to 6 bases and at J to 7 bases, leaving 8 bases not matched to a gene. Germline V lookup: CDR1 SNHLY, CDR2 FYNNEI. CDR3 DNA sequence: TGTGCCAGCAGGACTAGCGGGGGGGCAAACAATGAGCAGTACTTC. This codes for CASRTSGGANNEQYF.